The sequence of this T cell receptor beta chain was determined in a study of cytomegalovirus exposure and HLA in healthy donors. Study outcomes and limitations: The listing of 150 to 200 TCR beta chains classed them as cytomegalovirus-associated. Productive rates of about 87% or about 30% were seen for most TCR beta V segments in an earlier analysis. Among TCR beta chains of equal frequency, HLA-associated ones were more clonally expanded in a later analysis. What a later analysis reportedly showed was that an Asian-associated ancestry cluster had fewer N-insertions than the 666-donor mean.

Concerning this clone: The antigen remains unidentified.

The V gene's germline CDR1 is SGHRS and CDR2 YFSETQ. Trimming shortened V by 2 bases and J by 0 bases, and 10 bases separated the two germline ends. The CDR3 runs 15 residues. The study ran its PCR with 60 Vbeta and 13 Jbeta primers. Profiled with immunoSEQ multiplex PCR; TCRdb holds only in-frame clones, not every one. Altogether under 150,000 clones are present, around nine tenths being singletons, with the ten largest covering roughly 5.2%. The specimen sequenced was PBMCs. The receptor was isolated from a woman in her thirties in good health and CMV-seronegative. The V and J genes are TRBV5-1 and TRBJ2-3; D is ambiguous. The CDR3 DNA reads TGCGCCAGCAGCTTCAAGACTCTAAGCACAGATACGCAGTATTTT. Translation gives CASSFKTLSTDTQYF.